Listed below are T cell receptor beta chains from one sample, sequenced in a study of blood T cell repertoires in COVID-19. Sequencing used immunoSEQ multiplex PCR; TCRdb keeps in-frame clones, though not all of them. This sample has around 170,000 clones; 88% occur once, and the top ten carry about 3.9%. The sample taken for sequencing was peripheral blood. The receptor set was obtained from a woman in her twenties or thirties with acute or convalescent COVID-19. Each CDR3 is given with its conserved first and last residue. A D gene is named only where the DNA matches it firmly. Clone size is shown for a subset of rows, as once, few, many or a class of expanded clone.

.,TRBD1,TRBV5-1,TRBJ1-2,CASSDTGGGDGYTF,TGCGCCAGCAGCGATACAGGGGGTGGGGATGGCTACACCTTC
.,.,TRBV30,TRBJ1-1,CAWSGTPLQAFF,TGTGCCTGGAGTGGGACACCTTTACAAGCTTTCTTT
.,.,TRBV5-1,TRBJ1-3,CASSATLSGNTIYF,TGCGCCAGCAGCGCCACTCTTTCTGGAAACACCATATATTTT
once,TRBD2,TRBV5-6,TRBJ2-1,CASNFDRLASEQFF,TGTGCCAGCAACTTCGACCGACTAGCGTCTGAGCAGTTCTTC
few,.,TRBV28,TRBJ1-3,CASSPGLENTIYF,TGTGCCAGCAGTCCGGGACTGGAAAACACCATATATTTT
once,.,TRBV12-3/TRBV12-4,TRBJ1-5,CASSLASNQPQHF,TGTGCCAGCAGTTTAGCCTCGAATCAGCCCCAGCATTTT
once,.,TRBV27,TRBJ2-3,CASRSELSGSTDTQYF,TGTGCCAGCAGATCAGAGCTCAGCGGGAGCACAGATACGCAGTATTTT
.,.,TRBV5-1,TRBJ1-4,CASSLKQGIFEKLFF,TGCGCCAGCAGCTTGAAGCAGGGGATTTTTGAAAAACTGTTTTTT
.,.,TRBV5-8,TRBJ2-3,CASSSGVYGDTQYF,TGTGCCAGCAGCTCGGGGGTTTACGGAGATACGCAGTATTTT
.,TRBD2,TRBV11-2,TRBJ2-7,CASSLARLAGADEQYF,TGTGCCAGCAGCTTAGCTCGACTAGCGGGAGCGGACGAGCAGTACTTC
.,.,TRBV19,TRBJ1-1,CASSIDPRRSPEAFF,TGTGCCAGTAGTATAGATCCCAGGCGCTCCCCTGAAGCTTTCTTT
.,.,TRBV9,TRBJ1-2,CASSVDGRGISYTF,TGTGCCAGCAGCGTAGATGGAAGGGGTATTAGCTACACCTTC
.,TRBD2,TRBV10-3,TRBJ2-7,CAISQGLASHEQYF,TGTGCCATCAGCCAAGGACTAGCATCCCACGAGCAGTACTTC
.,.,TRBV27,TRBJ2-1,CASKGLYNEQFF,TGTGCCAGCAAGGGACTGTACAATGAGCAGTTCTTC
.,.,TRBV30,TRBJ1-1,CAGKQGGTEAFF,TGTGCCGGTAAGCAGGGCGGCACTGAAGCTTTCTTT
few,TRBD1,TRBV18,TRBJ2-5,CASSQAPTGTETQYF,TGTGCCAGCTCACAAGCACCGACAGGGACGGAGACCCAGTACTTC
.,.,TRBV28,TRBJ2-3,CASSFAGLAQSTDTQYF,TGTGCCAGCAGTTTTGCGGGTCTTGCCCAGAGCACAGATACGCAGTATTTT
.,TRBD1,TRBV2,TRBJ1-6,CASRGNRGSGSPLHF,TGTGCCAGCAGGGGGAACAGGGGGAGTGGTTCACCCCTCCACTTT
.,TRBD2,TRBV5-1,TRBJ2-7,CASSGTGGTYEQYF,TGCGCCAGCAGCGGAACGGGGGGAACCTACGAGCAGTACTTC
.,TRBD2,TRBV4-2,TRBJ2-1,CASSPSGRALQFF,TGTGCCAGCAGCCCCAGCGGGAGGGCTCTGCAGTTCTTC
.,.,TRBV5-1,TRBJ2-7,CASSLVQVASYEQYF,TGCGCCAGCAGCTTGGTGCAGGTTGCCTCCTACGAGCAGTACTTC
.,.,TRBV7-9,TRBJ2-5,CASSLEGGETQYF,TGTGCCAGCAGCTTAGAGGGAGGAGAGACCCAGTACTTC
.,.,TRBV3-1/TRBV3-2,TRBJ2-7,CASSQGSASSEQYF,TGTGCCAGCAGCCAAGGTTCGGCTAGCTCCGAGCAGTACTTC
.,.,TRBV28,TRBJ2-2,CASRNYRGLFF,TGTGCCAGCAGAAACTACCGGGGGCTGTTTTTT
.,TRBD1,TRBV28,TRBJ1-1,CASSLIPSGDRVTEAFF,TGTGCCAGCAGTTTAATCCCCTCGGGGGACAGGGTGACTGAAGCTTTCTTT
.,.,TRBV28,TRBJ2-1,CASRSGLDNEQFF,TGTGCCAGCAGGTCGGGATTGGACAATGAGCAGTTCTTC
.,.,TRBV28,TRBJ2-1,CASRPRRGGSYNEQFF,TGTGCCAGCAGGCCCAGGAGGGGGGGCTCCTACAATGAGCAGTTCTTC
.,TRBD1,TRBV5-4,TRBJ2-1,CASSTPGQGANNEQFF,TGTGCCAGCAGCACCCCGGGACAGGGGGCGAACAATGAGCAGTTCTTC
.,.,TRBV3-1/TRBV3-2,TRBJ1-5,CASSQGVGGNQPQHF,TGTGCCAGCAGCCAAGGGGTGGGGGGTAATCAGCCCCAGCATTTT
.,.,TRBV9,TRBJ2-5,CASSVGAGNQETQYF,TGTGCCAGCAGCGTAGGTGCGGGCAACCAAGAGACCCAGTACTTC
.,.,TRBV4-1,TRBJ1-1,CASSQVVEDEAFF,TGCGCCAGCAGCCAAGTCGTTGAGGATGAGGCTTTCTTT
.,.,TRBV29-1,TRBJ2-6,CSVTDFSGANVLTF,TGCAGCGTAACCGACTTCTCTGGGGCCAACGTCCTGACTTTC
.,.,TRBV28,TRBJ2-1,CASSPPGRASYNEQFF,TGTGCCAGCAGTCCCCCGGGCAGGGCTTCCTACAATGAGCAGTTCTTC
.,.,TRBV19,TRBJ1-2,CASSPQAYRANYGYTF,TGTGCCAGTAGTCCCCAGGCGTACAGAGCTAACTATGGCTACACCTTC
.,.,TRBV28,TRBJ1-5,CASQGGGSVSNQPQHF,TGTGCCAGCCAAGGTGGGGGGTCGGTGAGCAATCAGCCCCAGCATTTT
.,.,TRBV6-5,TRBJ1-4,CASSLIHGLNEKLFF,TGTGCCAGCAGCCTAATACACGGACTTAATGAAAAACTGTTTTTT
.,TRBD1,TRBV19,TRBJ1-2,CASSRSTGLLNYGYTF,TGTGCCAGTAGCCGATCGACAGGGCTGTTGAACTATGGCTACACCTTC
.,.,TRBV19,TRBJ1-3,CASLPRAPGNTIYF,TGTGCCAGCCTCCCCAGGGCTCCCGGAAACACCATATATTTT
once,.,TRBV21-1,TRBJ1-1,CASSAQDGLLNTEAFF,TGTGCCAGCAGCGCACAGGACGGGCTACTGAACACTGAAGCTTTCTTT
.,.,TRBV18,TRBJ2-7,CASSPNQGTYEQYF,TGTGCCAGCTCACCAAATCAGGGGACCTACGAGCAGTACTTC
.,TRBD2,TRBV18,TRBJ2-7,CASSPPLAGRYEQYF,TGTGCCAGCTCACCGCCTCTAGCGGGACGATACGAGCAGTACTTC
once,.,TRBV5-1,TRBJ2-7,CASRSTYEQYF,TGCGCCAGCAGAAGCACCTACGAGCAGTACTTC
.,TRBD2,TRBV28,TRBJ2-2,CASVSGLATGELFF,TGTGCCAGCGTGTCGGGACTAGCAACCGGGGAGCTGTTTTTT
.,.,TRBV14,TRBJ2-5,CASSQVQFGTQYF,TGTGCCAGCAGCCAAGTACAGTTCGGGACCCAGTACTTC
.,TRBD1,TRBV28,TRBJ2-2,CASSSPRVGGPRGELFF,TGTGCCAGCAGTTCCCCCCGGGTAGGGGGCCCCCGTGGGGAGCTGTTTTTT
.,.,TRBV30,TRBJ1-6,CAWSVSRGGSPLHF,TGTGCCTGGAGTGTGTCCAGGGGTGGGTCACCCCTCCACTTT
.,.,TRBV28,TRBJ1-4,CASRLGGTTNEKLFF,TGTGCCAGCAGGCTTGGCGGGACAACTAATGAAAAACTGTTTTTT
.,.,TRBV7-9,TRBJ2-1,CASVPPAGFSYNEQFF,TGTGCCAGCGTCCCCCCCGCCGGTTTCTCCTACAATGAGCAGTTCTTC
.,.,TRBV5-4,TRBJ1-6,CASSGTTGNNSPLHF,TGTGCCAGCAGCGGAACCACAGGGAACAATTCACCCCTCCACTTT
.,.,TRBV4-2,TRBJ1-2,CASSQDLGGWYGYTF,TGTGCCAGCAGCCAAGACTTGGGGGGATGGTATGGCTACACCTTC
.,TRBD1,TRBV5-1,TRBJ2-7,CASSVPQGYEQYF,TGCGCCAGCAGCGTTCCACAGGGGTACGAGCAGTACTTC